The following is a T cell receptor beta chain sequence with its context. The CDR3 extends over 13 amino acids. CDR1 is SGHTS, CDR2 YDEGEE, per germline. Trimming cost V 0 bases and J 6 bases, with 7 bases left between them. Into CD45RA+ naive and CD45RA-negative memory subsets, the CD4+ cells were split. The data derive from a study of shared clonotypes between healthy human individuals. Sequencing used immunoSEQ multiplex PCR; TCRdb keeps in-frame clones, though not all of them. Of over a million clones in the sample, under 80% were seen once. The sequencing sample was made of memory CD4+ T cells sorted from blood. Subset meaning: CD45RA-negative fraction. This rearrangement joins TRBV5-8 to TRBJ1-5, with D perhaps TRBD1 (5 bases). This TCR derives from a man younger than 35 in good health. CDR3 sequence reads: CASSLVRGQPQHF. In DNA, the CDR3 is TGTGCCAGCAGCTTGGTTAGGGGTCAGCCCCAGCATTTT. Drawing the rest from reference TRBV5-8 and TRBJ1-5, the complete variable domain is EAGVTQSPTHLIKTRGQQATLRCSPISGHTSVYWYQQALGLGLQFLLWYDEGEERNRGNFPPRFSGRQFPNYSSELNVNALELEDSALYLCASSLVRGQPQHFGDGTRLSIL.